This T cell receptor beta chain was recorded in a study of CD8+CD57+ T cells in acquired aplastic anemia. Background on the study: Recorded DNA amounts for sorted CD4+ and CD8+ cells had an average of 3.2 ug.

An expansion of CD8+CD57+ cells by flow cytometry had been shown in patients chosen for sequencing. Every one of the patients had aplastic anemia (severe, acquired). The template for TCR beta VDJ and CDR3 sequence profiling was genomic DNA. TCRdb itself ran the reads through MiXCR, one entry per CDR3 protein. The sample carries 180,000 or so distinct CDR3 sequences, approximately 48% recorded once. This clonotype was recorded many times. What it recognizes is unknown. Broader study findings: Simpson's diversity of CD8+ cells was not significantly different in patients compared with controls. The same twenty-nine CD8+ CDR3 sequences occurred in patients and in controls.

The V and J ends lost 2 bases and 5 bases respectively, with 18 bases between them. CDR1 and CDR2 from the germline V gene are SNHLY and FYNNEI. The CDR3 spans 16 residues. This receptor was obtained from a human donor with aplastic anemia. Sequenced input: sorted CD4+, CD8+, or CD8+CD57+ T cells (not recorded which) from PBMCs. The V and J genes are TRBV2 and TRBJ2-5, with a tentative D call TRBD1 (5 bases). The CDR3 loop is CASSERTLRARETQYF. In nucleotides, the CDR3 is TGTGCCAGCAGTGAAAGGACACTCAGGGCGAGGGAGACCCAGTACTTC.